This T cell receptor beta chain is from a study of T cell repertoires in cytomegalovirus infection. Germline assignment: CDR1 SGHDN and CDR2 FVKESK. V trimming: 4 bases; J trimming: 5 bases; junction bases outside the gene matches: 19. The CDR3 is 18 amino acids. TCRdb processed the reads anew with MiXCR; each CDR3 protein has one entry. The sample shows roughly 180,000 distinct CDR3 sequences, about a sixth of them seen only once. The chain links TRBV14 to TRBJ1-1; 7 bases are shared with TRBD1. The sample taken for sequencing was CD8+ T cells from PBMCs. The clonotype was recovered from a human donor in good health (CMV status not recorded). Some clones in this sample may be carry-over from other donors' samples. The CDR3 sequence is CASSLRSPETGRETEAFF. CDR3 bases: TGTGCCAGCAGCCTTCGGAGCCCGGAGACAGGGCGGGAGACTGAAGCTTTCTTT.